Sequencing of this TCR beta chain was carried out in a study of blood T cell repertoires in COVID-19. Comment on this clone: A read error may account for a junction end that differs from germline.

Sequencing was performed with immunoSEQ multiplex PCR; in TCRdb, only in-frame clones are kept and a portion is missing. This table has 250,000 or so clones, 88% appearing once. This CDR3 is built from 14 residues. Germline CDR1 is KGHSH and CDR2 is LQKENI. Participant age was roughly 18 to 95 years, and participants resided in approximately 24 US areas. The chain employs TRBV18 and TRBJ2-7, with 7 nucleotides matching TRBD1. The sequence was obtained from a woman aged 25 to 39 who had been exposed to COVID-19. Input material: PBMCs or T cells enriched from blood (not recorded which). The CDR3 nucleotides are TGTGCCAGCTCATCACCGGGACAGTTCTACGAGCAGTACTTC. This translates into CASSSPGQFYEQYF.